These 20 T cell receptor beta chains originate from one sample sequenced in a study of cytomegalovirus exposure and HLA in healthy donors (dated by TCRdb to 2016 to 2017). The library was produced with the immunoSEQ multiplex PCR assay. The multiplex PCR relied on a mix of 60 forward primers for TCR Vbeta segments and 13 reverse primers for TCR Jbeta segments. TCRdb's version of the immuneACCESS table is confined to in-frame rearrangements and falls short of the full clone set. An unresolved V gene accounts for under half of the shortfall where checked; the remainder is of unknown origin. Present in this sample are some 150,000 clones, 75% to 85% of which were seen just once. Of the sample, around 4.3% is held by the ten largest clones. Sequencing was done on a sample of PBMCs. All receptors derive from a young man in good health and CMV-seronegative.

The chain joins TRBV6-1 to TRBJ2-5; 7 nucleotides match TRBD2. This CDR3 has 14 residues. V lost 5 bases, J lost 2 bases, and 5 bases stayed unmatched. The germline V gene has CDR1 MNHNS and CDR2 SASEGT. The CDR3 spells CASSPSGLQETQYF. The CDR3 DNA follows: TGTGCCAGCAGTCCTAGCGGACTACAAGAGACCCAGTACTTC.

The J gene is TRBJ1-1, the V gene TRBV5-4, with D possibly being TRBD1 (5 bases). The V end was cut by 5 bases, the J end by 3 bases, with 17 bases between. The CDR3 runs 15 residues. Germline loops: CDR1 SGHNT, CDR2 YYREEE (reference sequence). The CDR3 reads CASRLLGGMDTEAFF. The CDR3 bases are TGTGCCAGCAGGCTCCTCGGGGGGATGGACACTGAAGCTTTCTTT.

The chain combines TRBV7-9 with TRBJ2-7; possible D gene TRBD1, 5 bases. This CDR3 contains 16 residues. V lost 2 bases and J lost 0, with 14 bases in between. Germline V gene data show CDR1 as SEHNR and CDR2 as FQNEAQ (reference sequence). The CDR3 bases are TGTGCCAGCAGCTTACTGGGGCGGTTCGGCTCCTACGAGCAGTACTTC. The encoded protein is CASSLLGRFGSYEQYF.

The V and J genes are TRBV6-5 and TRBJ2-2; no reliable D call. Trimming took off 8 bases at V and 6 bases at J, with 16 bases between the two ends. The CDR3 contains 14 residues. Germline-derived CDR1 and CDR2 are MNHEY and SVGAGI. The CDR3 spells CASQRYSSPGELFF. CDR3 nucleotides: TGTGCCAGCCAACGGTACTCATCCCCCGGGGAGCTGTTTTTT.

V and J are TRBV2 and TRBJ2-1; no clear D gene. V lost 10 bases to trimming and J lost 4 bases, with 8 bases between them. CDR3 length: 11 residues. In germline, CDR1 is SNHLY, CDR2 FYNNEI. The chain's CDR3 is CAMTVYNEQFF. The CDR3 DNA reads TGTGCCATGACTGTATACAATGAGCAGTTCTTC.

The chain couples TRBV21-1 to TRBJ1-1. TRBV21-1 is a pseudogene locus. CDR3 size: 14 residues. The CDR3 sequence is CASRTDRGGTEAFF. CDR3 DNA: TGTGCCAGCAGAACGGACCGAGGAGGCACTGAAGCTTTCTTT.

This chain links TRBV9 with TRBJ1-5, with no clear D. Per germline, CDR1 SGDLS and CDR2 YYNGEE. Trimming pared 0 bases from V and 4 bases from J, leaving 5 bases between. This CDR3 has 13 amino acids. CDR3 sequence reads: CASSVGSNQPQHF. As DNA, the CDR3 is TGTGCCAGCAGCGTAGGGAGTAATCAGCCCCAGCATTTT.

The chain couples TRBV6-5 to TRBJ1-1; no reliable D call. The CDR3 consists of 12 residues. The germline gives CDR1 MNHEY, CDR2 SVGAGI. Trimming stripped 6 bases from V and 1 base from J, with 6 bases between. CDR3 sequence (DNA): TGTGCCAGCAGGGAGCCGAACACTGAAGCTTTCTTT. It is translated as CASREPNTEAFF.

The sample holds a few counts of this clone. CDR3 sequence (DNA): TGTGCCAGCAGCTCAACCGGGACTACCTACGAGCAGTACTTC. The encoded protein is CASSSTGTTYEQYF. The chain employs TRBV7-6 and TRBJ2-7; TRBD2 agrees at 7 bases. The V gene's germline CDR1 is SGHVS and CDR2 FNYEAQ. V lost 4 bases, J lost 2 bases, and 5 bases stayed unmatched. This CDR3 has 14 residues.

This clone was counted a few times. The chain's CDR3 is CASSLSEAFF. Here the CDR3 DNA reads TGTGCCAGCAGCCTTTCGGAGGCTTTCTTT. The chain couples TRBV7-9 to TRBJ1-1; no clear D gene. The ends were cut back, 5 bases at V and 11 bases at J, with 9 bases in the middle. This CDR3 region has 10 residues. The V gene's germline CDR1 is SEHNR and CDR2 FQNEAQ (reference sequence). Using reference TRBV7-9 and TRBJ1-1 for the parts outside the CDR3, the full variable domain is DTGVSQNPRHKITKRGQNVTFRCDPISEHNRLYWYRQTLGQGPEFLTYFQNEAQLEKSRLLSDRFSAERPKGSFSTLEIQRTEQGDSAMYLCASSLSEAFFGQGTRLTVV.

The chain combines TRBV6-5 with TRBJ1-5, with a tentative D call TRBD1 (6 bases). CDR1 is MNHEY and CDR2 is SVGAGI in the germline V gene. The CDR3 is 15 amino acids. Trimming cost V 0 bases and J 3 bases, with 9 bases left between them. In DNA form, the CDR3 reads TGTGCCAGCAGTTACTCACAGGGTACCAATCAGCCCCAGCATTTT. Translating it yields CASSYSQGTNQPQHF.

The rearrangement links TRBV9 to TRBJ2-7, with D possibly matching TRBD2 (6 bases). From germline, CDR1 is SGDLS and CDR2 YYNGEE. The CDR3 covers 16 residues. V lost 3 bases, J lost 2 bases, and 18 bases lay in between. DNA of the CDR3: TGTGCCAGCAGCGACCTCCCTGGGGGGACCACCTACGAGCAGTACTTC. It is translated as CASSDLPGGTTYEQYF.

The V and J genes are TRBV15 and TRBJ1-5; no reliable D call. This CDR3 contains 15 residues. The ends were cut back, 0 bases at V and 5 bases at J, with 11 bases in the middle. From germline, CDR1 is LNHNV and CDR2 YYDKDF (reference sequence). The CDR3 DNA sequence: TGTGCCACCAGCAGAGAGCGGGGATCCCATCAGCCCCAGCATTTT. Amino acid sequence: CATSRERGSHQPQHF.

In nucleotides, the CDR3 is TGTGCCACCAGCAGAGGTCGAGGGAGGGAGGAGGGCGAGCAGTACTTC. Its translation: CATSRGRGREEGEQYF. The rearrangement joins TRBV15 to TRBJ2-7; 7 bases agree with TRBD2. The V segment lost 1 base and the J segment 6 bases; nucleotides outside the gene matches: 12. This CDR3 spans 16 amino acids. CDR1 and CDR2 (germline): LNHNV, YYDKDF (reference sequence).

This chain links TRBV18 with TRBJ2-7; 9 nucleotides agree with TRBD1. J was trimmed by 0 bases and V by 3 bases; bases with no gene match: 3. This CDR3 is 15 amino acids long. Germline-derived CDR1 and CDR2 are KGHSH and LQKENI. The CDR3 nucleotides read TGTGCCAGCTCACCTGGACAGGGGCGCTCCTACGAGCAGTACTTC. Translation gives CASSPGQGRSYEQYF.

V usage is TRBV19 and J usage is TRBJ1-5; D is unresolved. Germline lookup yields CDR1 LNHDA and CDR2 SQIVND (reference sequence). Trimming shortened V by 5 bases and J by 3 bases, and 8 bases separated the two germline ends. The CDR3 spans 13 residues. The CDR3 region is CASSYGVNQPQHF. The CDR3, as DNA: TGTGCCAGTAGTTACGGGGTCAATCAGCCCCAGCATTTT. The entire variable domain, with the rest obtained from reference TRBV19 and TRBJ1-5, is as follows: DGGITQSPKYLFRKEGQNVTLSCEQNLNHDAMYWYRQDPGQGLRLIYYSQIVNDFQKGDIAEGYSVSREKKESFPLTVTSAQKNPTAFYLCASSYGVNQPQHFGDGTRLSIL.

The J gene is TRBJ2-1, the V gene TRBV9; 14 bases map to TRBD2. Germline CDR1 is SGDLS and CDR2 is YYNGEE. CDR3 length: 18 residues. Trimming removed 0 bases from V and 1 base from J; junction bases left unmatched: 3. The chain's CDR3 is CASSVGLAGGRSYNEQFF. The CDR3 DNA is TGTGCCAGCAGCGTAGGACTAGCGGGGGGGCGGTCCTACAATGAGCAGTTCTTC. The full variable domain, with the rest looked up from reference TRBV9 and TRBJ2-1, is DSGVTQTPKHLITATGQRVTLRCSPRSGDLSVYWYQQSLDQGLQFLIQYYNGEERAKGNILERFSAQQFPDLHSELNLSSLELGDSALYFCASSVGLAGGRSYNEQFFGPGTRLTVL.

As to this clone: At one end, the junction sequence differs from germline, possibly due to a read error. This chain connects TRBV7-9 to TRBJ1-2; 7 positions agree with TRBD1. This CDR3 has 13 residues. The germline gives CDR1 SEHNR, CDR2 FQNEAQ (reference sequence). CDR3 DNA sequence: TGTTCCAGCAGCCCCACAGGGGTCGGAGGCTACACCTTC. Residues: CSSSPTGVGGYTF.

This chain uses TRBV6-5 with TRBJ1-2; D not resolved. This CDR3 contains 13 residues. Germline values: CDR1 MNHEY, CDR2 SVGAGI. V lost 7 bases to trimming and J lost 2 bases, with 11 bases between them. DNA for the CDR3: TGTGCCAGCAAGATACGGGAGAACTATGGCTACACCTTC. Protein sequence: CASKIRENYGYTF.

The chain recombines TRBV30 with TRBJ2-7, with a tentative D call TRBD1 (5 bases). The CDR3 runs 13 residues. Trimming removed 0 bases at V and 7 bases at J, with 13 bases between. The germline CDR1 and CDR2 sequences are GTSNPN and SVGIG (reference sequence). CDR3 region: CAWSVLGAREQYF. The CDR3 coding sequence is TGTGCCTGGAGTGTCTTAGGGGCTCGGGAGCAGTACTTC.